The rows below give T cell receptor beta chains drawn from one sample of a study of blood T cell repertoires in COVID-19. Sequenced by immunoSEQ multiplex PCR; TCRdb stores in-frame clones only, minus some. The sample lists approximately 230,000 clones, 86% occurring once. The sequenced material came from peripheral blood. The receptors here all came from a man aged 25-45 years who had recovered from COVID-19. Both conserved end residues are part of each CDR3. D genes are given only for firm matches. Clone sizes are given selectively: once, few, many, or a class where the clone is expanded.

>TRBD1|-|TRBJ2-3|TRBV7-9
TGTGCCAGCAGCTTAGGGACAGGGGGCTTAGATACGCAGTATTTT
CASSLGTGGLDTQYF
>TRBD1|-|TRBJ1-3|TRBV25-1
TGTGCCAGCAGTGATCCATCCGGGACAGAGAACACCATATATTTT
CASSDPSGTENTIYF
>-|once|TRBJ1-2|TRBV29-1
TGCAGCGTTGAAGAGGGGAGGAACTATGGCTACACCTTC
CSVEEGRNYGYTF
>-|-|TRBJ2-3|TRBV13
TGTGCCAGCAGCCTCTGGAGCCTCCGGGGGGCCTCCACAGATACGCAGTATTTT
CASSLWSLRGASTDTQYF
>-|once|TRBJ2-2|TRBV10-3
TGTGCCATCAGTGAGCGGGACATCCCCGGGGAGCTGTTTTTT
CAISERDIPGELFF
>-|-|TRBJ2-1|TRBV11-2
TGTGCCAGCAGCTTAGATCCCGGGGATGAGCAGTTCTTC
CASSLDPGDEQFF
>TRBD2|-|TRBJ2-1|TRBV6-4
TGTGCCAGCAGTCCCCTAGCGGAGGCCCACAATGAGCAGTTCTTC
CASSPLAEAHNEQFF
>-|-|TRBJ2-5|TRBV5-1
TGCGCCAGCAGCTTGGGGGCCCTAGAGGGAGAGACCCAGTACTTC
CASSLGALEGETQYF
>TRBD2|-|TRBJ2-3|TRBV11-3
TGTGCCAGCAGCTCTTATTCTAGCGGGGGGGCGAAAACAGATACGCAGTATTTT
CASSSYSSGGAKTDTQYF
>TRBD1|-|TRBJ2-6|TRBV6-4
TGTGCCAGCAGTCTATCAAGGGGGCATGGGGCCAACGTCCTGACTTTC
CASSLSRGHGANVLTF
>-|-|TRBJ1-1|TRBV20-1
TGCAGGTCAGGGGCTTACTCTGAAGCTTTCTTT
CRSGAYSEAFF
>TRBD2|-|TRBJ2-6|TRBV5-8
TGTGCCAGCAGCTTGACTAGCGGGTCTGGGGCCAACGTCCTGACTTTC
CASSLTSGSGANVLTF
>TRBD2|-|TRBJ2-3|TRBV7-9
TGTGCCAGCAGCTCACCGTCGGGGGGATCGGGCACAGATACGCAGTATTTT
CASSSPSGGSGTDTQYF
>-|-|TRBJ1-1|TRBV6-5
TGTGCCAGCAGTTACTCGGGTACTGCAGGGGTTACTGAAGCTTTCTTT
CASSYSGTAGVTEAFF
>-|-|TRBJ1-2|TRBV2
TGTGCCAGCAGTGCAATCACCCGTGGGAGCTATGGCTACACCTTC
CASSAITRGSYGYTF
>-|-|TRBJ1-3|TRBV12-5
TGTGCTAGTGGCTCGAGCTCTGGAAACACCATATATTTT
CASGSSSGNTIYF
>-|-|TRBJ2-7|TRBV4-2
TGTGCCAGCAGCCTAGACAGGGCGGGAATCTACGAGCAGTACTTC
CASSLDRAGIYEQYF
>TRBD2|few|TRBJ2-2|TRBV30
TGTGCCTGGATGGCGGGGGAGACGAACACCGGGGAGCTGTTTTTT
CAWMAGETNTGELFF
>TRBD1|-|TRBJ2-3|TRBV27
TGTGCCAGCACCCTGACAGGGGATCCCGGCACAGATACGCAGTATTTT
CASTLTGDPGTDTQYF
>-|-|TRBJ1-2|TRBV4-1
TGCGCCAGCAGCCAACTCGACAGCGCCTTTCTCACTAACTATGGCTACACCTTC
CASSQLDSAFLTNYGYTF
>-|once|TRBJ2-3|TRBV6-6
TGTGCCAGCAGTTACTTAGGGGGTGGGACAGATACGCAGTATTTT
CASSYLGGGTDTQYF
>TRBD2|-|TRBJ2-5|TRBV7-9
TGTGCCAGCAGCTTGGATCGGGGGGGTAAAGAGACCCAGTACTTC
CASSLDRGGKETQYF
>-|once|TRBJ1-5|TRBV6-5
TGTGCCAGCAGAACAGTCTATAGCAATCAGCCCCAGCATTTT
CASRTVYSNQPQHF
>-|-|TRBJ1-2|TRBV6-5
TGTGCCAGCCTGACAGCTAACTATGGCTACACCTTC
CASLTANYGYTF
>-|-|TRBJ1-1|TRBV7-2
TGTGCCAGCAGCTTAGGTCAGGCTTACACTGAAGCTTTCTTT
CASSLGQAYTEAFF
>-|-|TRBJ1-3|TRBV6-2/TRBV6-3
TGTGCCAGCAGTCTACACATGCAGGGGACTGGAAACACCATATATTTT
CASSLHMQGTGNTIYF
>-|-|TRBJ2-5|TRBV7-9
TGTGCCAGCAGCTCCTACCGGGACACCACCGGTGTAGAGACCCAGTACTTC
CASSSYRDTTGVETQYF
>TRBD1|-|TRBJ1-2|TRBV4-1
TGCGCCAGCAGCCAAGAGCCGGGACAGGGGAATTTTTATGGCTACACCTTC
CASSQEPGQGNFYGYTF